These T cell receptor beta chains were read from a single sample in a study of regulatory dendritic cells for organ transplantation. Sequenced by immunoSEQ multiplex PCR; TCRdb stores in-frame clones only, minus some. Of about 12,000 clones listed, around two thirds are singletons. No antigens are known for them. Source material: naive CD4+ T cells from blood cultured with regulatory dendritic cells. These TCRs come from a human donor in good health. The CDR3 runs from the conserved cysteine through the conserved F or W. Fields, in order: CDR3 DNA, CDR3 protein, clone size, D gene, J gene, V gene. The D gene is left open where the match is weak. Some rows have no size entry. The others give once, few or many, or a class for an expanded clone.

TGTGCCAGCTCACCGGTACAGTTGACCACTGAAGCTTTCTTT	CASSPVQLTTEAFF	-	-	TRBJ1-1	TRBV18
TGTGCCAGCAGTGAAACTACAGGGAGGGCAGCTTTCTTT	CASSETTGRAAFF	-	-	TRBJ1-1	TRBV2
TGTGCCAGCGTCGAGTTTCAGGGGGGAAAACTGTTTTTT	CASVEFQGGKLFF	-	TRBD1	TRBJ1-4	TRBV6-1
TGCAGCGTTGGGGACAGGGAGAATGAGCAGTTCTTC	CSVGDRENEQFF	-	TRBD1	TRBJ2-1	TRBV29-1
TGTGCCAGTAATCCACAGGGGGCGAATAATTCACCCCTCCACTTT	CASNPQGANNSPLHF	-	TRBD1	TRBJ1-6	TRBV19
TGCGCCAGCAGCCAAGAGGCCACAGGGGGTTGGTCACCCCTCCACTTT	CASSQEATGGWSPLHF	-	TRBD1	TRBJ1-6	TRBV4-3
TGTGCCAGCAGCTTAGCGAGGGGGGGCAAAACAGATACGCAGTATTTT	CASSLARGGKTDTQYF	once	-	TRBJ2-3	TRBV7-9
TGTGCCAGCAGAACCCCGGGACAGGGGTGGGAGCAGTACTTC	CASRTPGQGWEQYF	-	TRBD1	TRBJ2-7	TRBV11-2
TGCGCCAGCAGCCTGGGAGGGACAGAAACAGATACGCAGTATTTT	CASSLGGTETDTQYF	-	-	TRBJ2-3	TRBV5-1
TGTGCCACCAGCCTCGACAGGGGATCGTACAATGAGCAGTTCTTC	CATSLDRGSYNEQFF	once	TRBD1	TRBJ2-1	TRBV15
TGTGCCAGCAGGAGGGGGCTCGCAGGGACACTACTCACCGGGGAGCTGTTTTTT	CASRRGLAGTLLTGELFF	few	TRBD1	TRBJ2-2	TRBV11-2
TGCGCCAGCAGCTTGGTTGTGACAAGTTACGAGCAGTACTTC	CASSLVVTSYEQYF	-	-	TRBJ2-7	TRBV5-1
TGTGCCAGCAGCCGGACAGGGGTTAATTCACCCCTCCACTTT	CASSRTGVNSPLHF	-	TRBD1	TRBJ1-6	TRBV7-2
TGTGCCAGCAGCTTAGTTAGGGGAAATGAAAAACTGTTTTTT	CASSLVRGNEKLFF	once	-	TRBJ1-4	TRBV7-9
TGTGCCAGCAGTTACGGAGGGAGCGAGCAGTACTTC	CASSYGGSEQYF	-	-	TRBJ2-7	TRBV6-5
TGCGCCAGCAGCTTGGATCAGGGGGCGCACACCGGGGAGCTGTTTTTT	CASSLDQGAHTGELFF	once	TRBD1	TRBJ2-2	TRBV5-1
TGTGCCAGCAGTTACAGGCGGGGCGGGAACACTGAAGCTTTCTTT	CASSYRRGGNTEAFF	-	-	TRBJ1-1	TRBV6-5
TGTGCCAGCACCGAGACAGTGACGGCTAACTATGGCTACACCTTC	CASTETVTANYGYTF	-	-	TRBJ1-2	TRBV2
TGTGCCAGCAGTTTTGGACAGGGATCCTATAATTCACCCCTCCACTTT	CASSFGQGSYNSPLHF	-	TRBD1	TRBJ1-6	TRBV28
TGTGCCAGCAGTGTTACTAGCGGGGGACCTTCCTACGAGCAGTACTTC	CASSVTSGGPSYEQYF	-	TRBD2	TRBJ2-7	TRBV6-1
TGTGCCAGCAGCCCAGCAGGGCCGAACACCGGGGAGCTGTTTTTT	CASSPAGPNTGELFF	-	-	TRBJ2-2	TRBV6-6
TGTGCCAGCAGCAAAGTGGGGCTCGCGACAGGACTCGAGACCCAGTACTTC	CASSKVGLATGLETQYF	-	-	TRBJ2-5	TRBV21-1
TGTGCCAGCAGCTTGGGAACAGGGGCAGGCAATCAGCCCCAGCATTTT	CASSLGTGAGNQPQHF	-	TRBD1	TRBJ1-5	TRBV7-9
TGTGCCAGCAGTGAAGTGGGGCAGCGCAACAACGAGCAGTACTTC	CASSEVGQRNNEQYF	-	-	TRBJ2-7	TRBV6-1
TGTGCCAGCAGGGCTAGCGGGGGGTTCACAGATACGCAGTATTTT	CASRASGGFTDTQYF	-	TRBD2	TRBJ2-3	TRBV6-1
TGTGCCAGCAGCTATTCCGGGACAGGGAATAATTCACCCCTCCACTTT	CASSYSGTGNNSPLHF	-	TRBD1	TRBJ1-6	TRBV13
TGCGCCAGCAGCCGGGACACCGGCGTTCCCCTCCACTTT	CASSRDTGVPLHF	few	-	TRBJ1-6	TRBV5-1
TGTGCCAGCAGTGAAGAGAGTACCGGGGAGCTGTTTTTT	CASSEESTGELFF	-	-	TRBJ2-2	TRBV2
TGCGCCAGCAGCTTGGGACTAGCGGGGAACACCGGGGAGCTGTTTTTT	CASSLGLAGNTGELFF	-	TRBD2	TRBJ2-2	TRBV5-1
TGTGCCAGCAGCGGCGGGACAGGAGTCATCGCAACTAATGAAAAACTGTTTTTT	CASSGGTGVIATNEKLFF	-	TRBD1	TRBJ1-4	TRBV5-6
TGTGCCAGCAGCTTGCGTCCAGGGGGGCACGAGCAGTACTTC	CASSLRPGGHEQYF	-	-	TRBJ2-7	TRBV5-4
TGTGCCAGTAGTATTCGGAGGGGAGGTCAGCCCCAGCATTTT	CASSIRRGGQPQHF	-	-	TRBJ1-5	TRBV19
TGTGCCAGCAGTCCTTCGGACAGGGTTGGGGGCTACACCTTC	CASSPSDRVGGYTF	-	TRBD1	TRBJ1-2	TRBV27
TGTGCCAGCAGGGCTTACTACGAGCAGTACTTC	CASRAYYEQYF	few	-	TRBJ2-7	TRBV2
TGTGCTAGTGGTTGGGGGCTGGCATTCAACTATGGCTACACCTTC	CASGWGLAFNYGYTF	-	-	TRBJ1-2	TRBV12-5
TGCGCCAGCAGCCGAAGTAACAGGGACGCAGAGACCCAGTACTTC	CASSRSNRDAETQYF	-	-	TRBJ2-5	TRBV5-1
TGTGCCAGCAGCTTAGTCGTTCGGGAAGCGGGCACTGAAGCTTTCTTT	CASSLVVREAGTEAFF	once	-	TRBJ1-1	TRBV7-2
TGTGCCAGCTCACCGAGGGGGGGAGAAGAAGCTTTCTTT	CASSPRGGEEAFF	-	-	TRBJ1-1	TRBV18
TGCGCCAGCAGCTGGGGCGATAGATACCAAGAGACCCAGTACTTC	CASSWGDRYQETQYF	once	-	TRBJ2-5	TRBV5-1
TGTGCCAGCAGCTTAAAGGGGGCGGATAACTATGGCTACACCTTC	CASSLKGADNYGYTF	few	TRBD1	TRBJ1-2	TRBV7-2
TGTGCCAGCTCACCAGACACCCACCCCTATAATTCACCCCTCCACTTT	CASSPDTHPYNSPLHF	-	-	TRBJ1-6	TRBV18
TGTGCCAGCAGTGTGGCAGGGGAAACTGAAGCTTTCTTT	CASSVAGETEAFF	-	-	TRBJ1-1	TRBV6-1
TGTGCCAGCAGCCGCGACAGGGGGTCTTCACCCCTCCACTTT	CASSRDRGSSPLHF	-	TRBD1	TRBJ1-6	TRBV6-5
TGTGCCAGCACACACCGGGACACCGGCTACGAGCAGTACTTC	CASTHRDTGYEQYF	-	-	TRBJ2-7	TRBV6-5
TGCGCCAGCAGCAGAAGCGGGGGGGCGTGGGATGAGCAGTTCTTC	CASSRSGGAWDEQFF	-	TRBD2	TRBJ2-1	TRBV5-1
TGCGCCAGCAGCCAAGGGAGGACGGGGAGCTCTGGGGCCAACGTCCTGACTTTC	CASSQGRTGSSGANVLTF	-	-	TRBJ2-6	TRBV5-4
TGTGCCAGCAGCTTAGCGCGTCAGGGTATGGGTTCTGAAAAACTGTTTTTT	CASSLARQGMGSEKLFF	-	-	TRBJ1-4	TRBV7-9
TGTGCCAGCTCACCATCACAGTACGAGCAGTACTTC	CASSPSQYEQYF	-	-	TRBJ2-7	TRBV18
TGTGCCAGCAGCCCCGTAGGGGGCGACTATGGCTACACCTTC	CASSPVGGDYGYTF	-	TRBD1	TRBJ1-2	TRBV4-2
TGCGCCAGCAGCCAAGATAGTATTCCAGGGGGGCTTTCCTACGAGCAGTACTTC	CASSQDSIPGGLSYEQYF	once	-	TRBJ2-7	TRBV4-3
TGTGCCAGCAGCTTGGATCAGGGGCTCACTGGAAACACCATATATTTT	CASSLDQGLTGNTIYF	-	-	TRBJ1-3	TRBV5-4
TGTGCCAGCTCACCAGGACAGGGGTTCTACGAGCAGTACTTC	CASSPGQGFYEQYF	few	TRBD1	TRBJ2-7	TRBV18
TGTGCCAGCAGCTTGGATATGGGGGCAAATGGCTACACCTTC	CASSLDMGANGYTF	-	-	TRBJ1-2	TRBV5-4
TGTGCCAGCAACCCTACAGGGGGGCCACGGGAGCAGTACTTC	CASNPTGGPREQYF	-	TRBD1	TRBJ2-7	TRBV6-1